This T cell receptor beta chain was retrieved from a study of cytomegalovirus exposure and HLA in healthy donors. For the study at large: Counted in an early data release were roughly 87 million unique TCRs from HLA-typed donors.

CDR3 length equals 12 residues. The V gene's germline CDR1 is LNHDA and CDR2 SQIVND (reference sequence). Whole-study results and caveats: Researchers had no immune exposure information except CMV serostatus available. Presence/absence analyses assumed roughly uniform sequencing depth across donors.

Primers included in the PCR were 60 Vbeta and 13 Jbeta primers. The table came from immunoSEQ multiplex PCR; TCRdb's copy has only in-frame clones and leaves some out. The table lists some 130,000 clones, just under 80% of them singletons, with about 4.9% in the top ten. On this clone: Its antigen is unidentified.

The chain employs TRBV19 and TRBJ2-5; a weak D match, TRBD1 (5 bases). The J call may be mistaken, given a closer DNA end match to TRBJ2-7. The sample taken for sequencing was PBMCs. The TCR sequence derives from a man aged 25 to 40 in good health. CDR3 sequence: CASSIQGHEQYF. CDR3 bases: TGTGCCAGTAGTATACAGGGTCACGAGCAGTACTTC.